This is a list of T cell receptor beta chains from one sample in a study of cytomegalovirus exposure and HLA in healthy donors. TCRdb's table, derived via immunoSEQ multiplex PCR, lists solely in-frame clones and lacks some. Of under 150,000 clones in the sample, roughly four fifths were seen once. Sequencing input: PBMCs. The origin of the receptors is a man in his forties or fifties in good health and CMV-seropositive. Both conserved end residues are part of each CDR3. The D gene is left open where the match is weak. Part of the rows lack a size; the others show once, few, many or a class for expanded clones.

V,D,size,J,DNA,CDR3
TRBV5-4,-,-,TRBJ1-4,TGTGCCAGCAGCTTGGATCAGGGCAGCAACGGCAAACTGTTTTTT,CASSLDQGSNGKLFF
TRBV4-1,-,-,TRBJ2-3,TGCGCCAGCAGCCTCCTTAGTGGTGATACGCAGTATTTT,CASSLLSGDTQYF
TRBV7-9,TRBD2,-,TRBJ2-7,TGTGCCAGCAGCGCAGCGGGGAGCTCCTACGAGCAGTACTTC,CASSAAGSSYEQYF
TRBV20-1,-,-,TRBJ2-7,TGCAGTGCTACTAGAACCTACGAGCAGTACTTC,CSATRTYEQYF
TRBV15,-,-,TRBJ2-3,TGTGCCACCAGCAGATCACATTTAGATCCAGGGCGTAGCACAGATACGCAGTATTTT,CATSRSHLDPGRSTDTQYF
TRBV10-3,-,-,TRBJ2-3,TGTGCCCTAAGAGGGGACAAAAGCACAGATACGCAGTATTTT,CALRGDKSTDTQYF
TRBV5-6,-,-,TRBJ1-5,TGTGCCAGCAGCTGGGGCCCCAGCAATCAGCCCCAGCATTTT,CASSWGPSNQPQHF
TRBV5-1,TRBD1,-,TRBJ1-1,TGCGCCAGCAGCTTGGCCGCAGGGGGTGGGACTGAAGCTTTCTTT,CASSLAAGGGTEAFF
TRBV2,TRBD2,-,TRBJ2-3,TGTGCCAGCAGACCCACTAGCGGAGCTGGAGATACGCAGTATTTT,CASRPTSGAGDTQYF
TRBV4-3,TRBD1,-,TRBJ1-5,TGCGCCAGCAGCCACCAGACAGGGGGCAATCAGCCCCAGCATTTT,CASSHQTGGNQPQHF
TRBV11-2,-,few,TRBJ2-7,TGTGCCAGCAGCTTATCGGACAACTACGAGCAGTACTTC,CASSLSDNYEQYF
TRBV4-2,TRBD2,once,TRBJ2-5,TGTGCCAGCAGCCAATATAGCGGGACTGATCAAGAGACCCAGTACTTC,CASSQYSGTDQETQYF
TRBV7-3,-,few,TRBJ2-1,TGTGCCAGCAGCCCCTCAGGCCCAACCAGTGAGCAGTTCTTC,CASSPSGPTSEQFF
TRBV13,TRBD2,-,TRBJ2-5,TGTGCCAGCAGCCCCCGCCCGACTAGCGGACAAGAGACCCAGTACTTC,CASSPRPTSGQETQYF
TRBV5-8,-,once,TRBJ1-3,TGTGCCAGCAGTCCCACAGGAAACACCATATATTTT,CASSPTGNTIYF
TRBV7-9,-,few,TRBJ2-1,TGTGCCAGCAGCACCTGGACTGACTCCTACAATGAGCAGTTCTTC,CASSTWTDSYNEQFF
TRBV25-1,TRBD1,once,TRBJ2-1,TGTGCCAGCAGTGAACCCGGGACAGGGAGGGATGAGCAGTTCTTC,CASSEPGTGRDEQFF
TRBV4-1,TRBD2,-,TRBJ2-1,TGCGCCAGCAGCCAAGAGACAGCGGGATTTCAGTTCTTC,CASSQETAGFQFF
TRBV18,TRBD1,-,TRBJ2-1,TGTGCCAGCTCAACGGACAGGGGGCGGTCTGACAATGAGCAGTTCTTC,CASSTDRGRSDNEQFF
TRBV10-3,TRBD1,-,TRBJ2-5,TGTGCCATCAGTATAACAGGGGCCGGGGAGACCCAGTACTTC,CAISITGAGETQYF
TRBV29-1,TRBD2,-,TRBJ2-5,TGCAGCGTTGAAGATGCGAACGGGAGGGCCTTAACGCGAGGGACCCAGTACTTC,CSVEDANGRALTRGTQYF
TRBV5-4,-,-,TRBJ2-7,TGTGCCAGCAGTCGGGTTATAACGGTGAGGGTTATTGATTTC,CASSRVITVRVIDF
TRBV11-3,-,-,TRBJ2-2,TGTGCCAGCAGCTTAGTTGGCACCAACACCGGGGAGCTGTTTTTT,CASSLVGTNTGELFF
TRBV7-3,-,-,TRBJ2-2,TGTGCCAGCAGCTTATTCTCGAACACCGGGGAGCTGTTTTTT,CASSLFSNTGELFF
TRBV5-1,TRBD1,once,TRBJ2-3,TGCGCCAGCAGCCTCCTGGGACAGTCTTTCACAGATACGCAGTATTTT,CASSLLGQSFTDTQYF
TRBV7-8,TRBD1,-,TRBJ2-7,TGTGCCAGCAGCCAACAGGGGGCAGGGGAGCAGTACTTC,CASSQQGAGEQYF
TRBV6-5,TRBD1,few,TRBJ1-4,TGTGCCAGCAGCCCCAGGGGGCGCGGAGAAAAACTGTTTTTT,CASSPRGRGEKLFF
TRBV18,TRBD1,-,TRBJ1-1,TGTGCCAGCTCACCAGAGGCAGGGGGAGAAGCTTTCTTT,CASSPEAGGEAFF
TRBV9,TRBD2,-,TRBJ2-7,TGTGCCAGCAGCGTAGCCCCCGGGACTAGCTACGAGCAGTACTTC,CASSVAPGTSYEQYF
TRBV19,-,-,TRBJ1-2,TGTGCCAGTAGGACCCAAATTGGGGCCTATGGCTACACCTTC,CASRTQIGAYGYTF
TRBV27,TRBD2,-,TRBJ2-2,TGTGCCAGCAGTCGACTAGCGGGAAATCCCGGGGAGCTGTTTTTT,CASSRLAGNPGELFF
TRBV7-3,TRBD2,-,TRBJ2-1,TGTGCCAGCTCGCGGGAGTGGAACAATGAGCAGTTCTTC,CASSREWNNEQFF
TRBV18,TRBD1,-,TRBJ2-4,TGTGCCAGCTCACCTCCCTCCGGGACAGGGGGCGAAAACATTCAGTACTTC,CASSPPSGTGGENIQYF
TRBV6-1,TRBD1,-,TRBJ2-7,TGTGCCAGCAGCCGACAGGGGGCAAGGAACGAGCAGTACTTC,CASSRQGARNEQYF
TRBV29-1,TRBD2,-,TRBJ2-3,TGCAGCCTGGATGGCGGGACTAACACAGATACGCAGTATTTT,CSLDGGTNTDTQYF
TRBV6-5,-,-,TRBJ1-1,TGTGCCAGCAGTTGGCTAGGCACGACTGAAGCTTTCTTT,CASSWLGTTEAFF
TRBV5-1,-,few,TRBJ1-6,TGCGCCAGCAGCTTGGAATTCGGGAATTCACCCCTCCACTTT,CASSLEFGNSPLHF
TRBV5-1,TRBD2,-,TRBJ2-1,TGCGCCAGCAGCTATGGGACTAGCGTCAACAATGAGCAGTTCTTC,CASSYGTSVNNEQFF
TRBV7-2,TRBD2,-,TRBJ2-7,TGTGCCAGCACCTCTAGCGGGAGGTACGAGCAGTACTTC,CASTSSGRYEQYF
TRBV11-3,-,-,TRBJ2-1,TGTGCCAGCAGCCTCGACTACTACAATGAGCAGTTCTTC,CASSLDYYNEQFF
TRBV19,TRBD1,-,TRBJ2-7,TGTGCCAGTAGTATAGATCTACGGACAGGGGACTACGAGCAGTACTTC,CASSIDLRTGDYEQYF
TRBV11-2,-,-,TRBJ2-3,TGTGCCAGCAGCCCCCTTGGAGCCTCAAATACGCAGTATTTT,CASSPLGASNTQYF
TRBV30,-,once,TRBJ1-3,TGTGCCTGGACCCATGGGGAGCATGGAAACACCATATATTTT,CAWTHGEHGNTIYF
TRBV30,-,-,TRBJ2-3,TGTGCCTGGACGCGGCTCAATACGCAGTATTTT,CAWTRLNTQYF
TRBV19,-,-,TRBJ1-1,TGTGCCAGTAGACATCCCCCGGGGAGGAACACTGAAGCTTTCTTT,CASRHPPGRNTEAFF
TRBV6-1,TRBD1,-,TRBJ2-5,TGTGCCAGCAGTGGAAAGGGACAGGGTAGGAGAGAGACCCAGTACTTC,CASSGKGQGRRETQYF
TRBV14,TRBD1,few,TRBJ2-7,TGTGCCAGCAGCCGAGCCGGGACAGGGATCTACGAGCAGTACTTC,CASSRAGTGIYEQYF
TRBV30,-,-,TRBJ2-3,TGTGCCTGGAGTCCTCGAGATACGCAGTATTTT,CAWSPRDTQYF
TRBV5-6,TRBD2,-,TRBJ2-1,TGTGCCAGCAGCTTGTTTGGGGGAGGGCCGGGCGATGAGCAGTTCTTC,CASSLFGGGPGDEQFF
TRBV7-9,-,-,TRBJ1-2,TGTGCCAGCAGCCCAGGGGTGGGGGCCAGGGTGGACTATGGCTACACCTTC,CASSPGVGARVDYGYTF